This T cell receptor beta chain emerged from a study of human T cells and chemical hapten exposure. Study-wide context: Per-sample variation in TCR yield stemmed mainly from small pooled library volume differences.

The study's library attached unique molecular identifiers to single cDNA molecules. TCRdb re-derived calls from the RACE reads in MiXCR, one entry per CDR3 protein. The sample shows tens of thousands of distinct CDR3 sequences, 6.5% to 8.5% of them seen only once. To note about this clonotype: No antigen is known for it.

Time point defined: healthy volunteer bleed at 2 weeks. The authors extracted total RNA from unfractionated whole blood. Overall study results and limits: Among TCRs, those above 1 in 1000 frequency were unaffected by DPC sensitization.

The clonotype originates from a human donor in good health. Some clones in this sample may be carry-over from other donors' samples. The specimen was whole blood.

CDR3 sequence (DNA): TGTGCCAGCGGGGGGGGGGCAGGCGACCGGTCACCCCTCCACTTT. It is translated as CASGGGAGDRSPLHF. The rearrangement uses TRBV28 and TRBJ1-6, with a possible D match to TRBD1 (6 bases). There are 15 residues in the CDR3. The germline V and J ends were trimmed by 8 bases and 10 bases, with 21 bases remaining between them. Looked up from germline, CDR1 is MDHEN and CDR2 is SYDVKM.